The clone carrying this T cell receptor beta chain was counted between two and nine times. Antigen: not known. Donor samples were obtained from healthy Caucasian individuals from Russia, aged 6 to 90. This entry comes from a study of blood T cells in healthy people across ages. Study-wide results and caveats: Higher diversity and more naive CD4+ cells were features of long-lived donors, compared to aged donors.

Germline CDR1 MNHEY, CDR2 SMNVEV (reference sequence). This CDR3 has 15 residues. The V segment lost 0 bases and the J segment 2 bases; nucleotides outside the gene matches: 4. Combining a sample-barcoded 5' primer with a J-beta primer mix, a second PCR ran for roughly 7 to 11 cycles. In TCRdb, the 5' RACE reads were re-called with MiXCR into one record per CDR3 protein. In the table there are about 1.6 million distinct CDR3 sequences, 30% to 35% of which are singletons. The rearrangement links TRBV27 to TRBJ2-7, with 7 bases lining up with TRBD2. The sequencing input was blood. The sequence was obtained from a woman aged 25-40 years in good health. The CDR3 nucleotides are TGTGCCAGCAGTTTATCGGCGGGAGCCCCCTACGAGCAGTACTTC. Protein product: CASSLSAGAPYEQYF.